Below are 4 T cell receptor beta chains sequenced from a single sample in a study of T cells in Graves' hyperthyroidism and ophthalmopathy. RNA transcripts gave rise to amplified TCR beta CDR3 regions. The TCR CDR3 first-round RT-PCR relied on the HTBI primer set. MiXCR, applied by TCRdb to the multiplex PCR reads, yields one record per CDR3 protein. This sample has some 440,000 distinct CDR3 sequences, with 15% to 19% found just once. The sample taken for sequencing was blood. The receptor source for this set is a woman under 30 with Graves' hyperthyroidism.

This clonotype was detected a few times. This chain uses TRBV7-9 with TRBJ2-1, with D maybe TRBD1 (6 bases). The CDR3 totals 17 residues. CDR1 is SEHNR and CDR2 is FQNEAQ in the germline V gene (reference sequence). V was shortened by 5 bases and J by 7 bases, with 24 bases between the two germline ends. Written as DNA, the CDR3 is TGTGCCAGCAGCCAGGGAAGGGCAGCAGGGGCCTGGAATGAGCAGTTCTTC. Amino acid sequence: CASSQGRAAGAWNEQFF.

At least ten counts were recorded for this clonotype. The chain employs TRBV27 and TRBJ1-4; D perhaps matches TRBD1 (6 bases). The CDR3 is 15 amino acids. Germline lookup yields CDR1 MNHEY and CDR2 SMNVEV (reference sequence). The V end lost 6 bases, the J end lost 8 bases, and 19 bases lay between the germline ends. The CDR3 nucleotides read TGTGCCAGCAGGTCAGGGGCCTTTTTCTCCGAAAAACTGTTTTTT. Translation: CASRSGAFFSEKLFF.

The genes are TRBV10-2 and TRBJ2-2, with 10 nucleotides matching TRBD2. From germline, CDR1 is WSHSY and CDR2 SAAADI. The CDR3 is made up of 14 amino acids. V lost 11 bases, J lost 3 bases, and 6 bases stayed unmatched. For the CDR3, the DNA is TGCGCCGGGGGTAGCGGGAGGCACACCGGGGAGCTGTTTTTT. This sequence encodes CAGGSGRHTGELFF.

This clonotype was recorded many times. The V gene is TRBV7-3, the J gene TRBJ2-7, with D maybe TRBD2 (6 bases). The CDR3 runs to 15 residues. With 2 bases removed from V and 2 bases from J, the gap between germline ends came to 13 bases. Per the germline V gene, CDR1 is SGHTA and CDR2 is FQGTGA. In DNA, the CDR3 is TGTGCCAGCAGCTTATATCCGGGAGCGGCCTACGAGCAGTACTTC. This translates into CASSLYPGAAYEQYF. Complete variable domain (other parts from reference TRBV7-3 and TRBJ2-7): GAGVSQTPSNKVTEKGKYVELRCDPISGHTALYWYRQSLGQGPEFLIYFQGTGAADDSGLPNDRFFAVRPEGSVSTLKIQRTERGDSAVYLCASSLYPGAAYEQYFGPGTRLTVT.